This T cell receptor (beta chain) was documented in a study of shared clonotypes between healthy human individuals. This clone was counted at least ten times. Its antigen is still unknown. Overall study results and limits: As a rule, naive subsets had a larger estimated richness than memory subsets. Roughly 5% of naive CD4 clonotypes were common to a handful of donors.

The CDR3 totals 14 residues. The V gene's germline CDR1 is SEHNR and CDR2 FQNEAQ (reference sequence). With V trimmed by 4 bases and J by 6 bases, 6 bases remained unmatched. This table comes from immunoSEQ multiplex PCR, and its TCRdb copy is limited to in-frame clones, with some not included. This sample has 600,000 to 750,000 clones; around 70% occur once, and the top ten carry about 1.7%. This receptor was taken from a woman aged 25 to 39 in good health. The specimen was memory CD4+ T cells sorted from blood. Subset defined: CD45RA-negative fraction. The genes are TRBV7-9 and TRBJ1-5, with 7 bases matching TRBD1. DNA of the CDR3: TGTGCCAGCAGCTCACAGGGGTTTGGTCAGCCCCAGCATTTT. Its protein is CASSSQGFGQPQHF.